This TCR beta chain originates from a study of blood T cell repertoires in COVID-19. Overall study context: PBMCs, B-cell-depleted T cells, or T cells were the source of the cDNA or gDNA that made up the material.

Profiled with immunoSEQ multiplex PCR; TCRdb holds only in-frame clones, not every one. The data contain approximately 200,000 clones, 80% to 85% of them singletons. Participants, roughly 18 to 90 years old, spanned approximately 26 US areas. Each recovered donor of Cohort 3 presented with two negative PCRs, clearance, or symptom resolution. The CDR3 has 13 residues. V dropped 2 bases and J dropped 6 bases, with 11 bases sitting between them. The germline V gene has CDR1 SGHNT and CDR2 YYREEE (reference sequence). The sequencing input was PBMCs or T cells enriched from blood (not recorded which). This rearrangement joins TRBV5-4 to TRBJ2-5; D gene uncertain. The origin of this receptor is a man in his forties or fifties who had recovered from COVID-19. The CDR3 DNA is TGTGCCAGCAGCTTATTCAAAACACAGACCCAGTACTTC. This codes for CASSLFKTQTQYF.